This is a list of T cell receptor beta chains from one sample in a study of neoadjuvant anti-PD-1 for oral cavity cancer. Sequencing was performed with immunoSEQ multiplex PCR; in TCRdb, only in-frame clones are kept and a portion is missing. The sample contains 9,500 to 15,000 clones, roughly 60% of which appear only once. The material sequenced was tumor tissue, taken before nivolumab (anti-PD-1) treatment. The receptor set was obtained from a person aged 40 to 85 with oral cavity squamous cell carcinoma. The donor label of this sample is uncertain. Each CDR3 is given with its conserved first and last residue. The D gene is left open where the match is weak. Only some rows state a clone size, as once, few, many or a class for expanded clones.

CDR3nt: TGTGCCAGCAGTGAAGCCTGGACAGGGGGCTATGGCTACACCTTC
CDR3aa: CASSEAWTGGYGYTF
abundance: -
d_gene: TRBD1
v_gene: TRBV2
j_gene: TRBJ1-2

CDR3nt: TGTGCCAGCTCACCGGGCGTGGGGGATGATGGCTACACCTTC
CDR3aa: CASSPGVGDDGYTF
abundance: -
d_gene: -
v_gene: TRBV18
j_gene: TRBJ1-2

CDR3nt: TGTGCCAGTAGTTCCCCGAGGGGGGTAGCGGGAGCCTACAATGAGCAGTTCTTC
CDR3aa: CASSSPRGVAGAYNEQFF
abundance: -
d_gene: TRBD2
v_gene: TRBV19
j_gene: TRBJ2-1

CDR3nt: TGTGCCAGCAGTTTAGGTGCATACAGCTCCTACGAGCAGTACTTC
CDR3aa: CASSLGAYSSYEQYF
abundance: -
d_gene: -
v_gene: TRBV28
j_gene: TRBJ2-7

CDR3nt: TGTGCCACTCAGGGGGTCCCAGCCGGGGAGCTGTTTTTT
CDR3aa: CATQGVPAGELFF
abundance: few
d_gene: TRBD1
v_gene: TRBV28
j_gene: TRBJ2-2

CDR3nt: TGTGCCAGCAGCTTCGGCGGTTATGGCTACACCTTC
CDR3aa: CASSFGGYGYTF
abundance: -
d_gene: -
v_gene: TRBV7-9
j_gene: TRBJ1-2

CDR3nt: TGTGCCAGCAGTTTGCCTGACAGGGGAGCGGGGCCCCAGCATTTT
CDR3aa: CASSLPDRGAGPQHF
abundance: -
d_gene: TRBD1
v_gene: TRBV28
j_gene: TRBJ1-5

CDR3nt: TGTGCCAGCAGCTTGACAGGGAATCAGCCCCAGCATTTT
CDR3aa: CASSLTGNQPQHF
abundance: large
d_gene: TRBD1
v_gene: TRBV7-9
j_gene: TRBJ1-5

CDR3nt: TGTGCCAGCAGTCCAGACCTGCGGCTGTTTTTT
CDR3aa: CASSPDLRLFF
abundance: -
d_gene: -
v_gene: TRBV6-6
j_gene: TRBJ1-4

CDR3nt: TGTGCCAGCAGCTCAAGGGGGCGCAATGAGCAGTTCTTC
CDR3aa: CASSSRGRNEQFF
abundance: -
d_gene: TRBD1
v_gene: TRBV9
j_gene: TRBJ2-1

CDR3nt: TGTGCCAGCTCAATAGCGGGAGCTAGAACCTACGAGCAGTACTTC
CDR3aa: CASSIAGARTYEQYF
abundance: -
d_gene: TRBD2
v_gene: TRBV7-9
j_gene: TRBJ2-7

CDR3nt: TGTGCCAGCAGCCCACAGGGGGCAGGTACCGGGGAGCTGTTTTTT
CDR3aa: CASSPQGAGTGELFF
abundance: -
d_gene: TRBD1
v_gene: TRBV7-3
j_gene: TRBJ2-2

CDR3nt: TGTGCCAGCAGCAGGACAGGGGCCGGCTACACCTTC
CDR3aa: CASSRTGAGYTF
abundance: -
d_gene: TRBD1
v_gene: TRBV6-6
j_gene: TRBJ1-2

CDR3nt: TGTGCCAGCAGCTCGACCCCCGGGACAGGGTCCTACGAGCAGTACTTC
CDR3aa: CASSSTPGTGSYEQYF
abundance: once
d_gene: TRBD1
v_gene: TRBV9
j_gene: TRBJ2-7

CDR3nt: TGTGCCGGCAGCCCGGGAGACTTGTTCCAAGAGACCCAGTACTTC
CDR3aa: CAGSPGDLFQETQYF
abundance: once
d_gene: -
v_gene: TRBV7-7
j_gene: TRBJ2-5

CDR3nt: TGTGCCAGCAGTTTCAGTAGTTCCTACGAGCAGTACTTC
CDR3aa: CASSFSSSYEQYF
abundance: -
d_gene: -
v_gene: TRBV27
j_gene: TRBJ2-7

CDR3nt: TGTGCCTGGAGTGTTGCGATGGGGCACTATGGCTACACCTTC
CDR3aa: CAWSVAMGHYGYTF
abundance: -
d_gene: -
v_gene: TRBV30
j_gene: TRBJ1-2

CDR3nt: TGCGCCAGCAGCCAAATGTTGACTAGCGGGATAGTCGACGAGCAGTACTTC
CDR3aa: CASSQMLTSGIVDEQYF
abundance: few
d_gene: TRBD2
v_gene: TRBV4-1
j_gene: TRBJ2-7

CDR3nt: TGTGCCAGCAGGCCTGGGACCGCTGACAATGAGCAGTTCTTC
CDR3aa: CASRPGTADNEQFF
abundance: few
d_gene: -
v_gene: TRBV28
j_gene: TRBJ2-1

CDR3nt: TGTGCCAGCAGTCTAGCGGAGGGTAAGTATCAGCCCCAGCATTTT
CDR3aa: CASSLAEGKYQPQHF
abundance: -
d_gene: -
v_gene: TRBV6-1
j_gene: TRBJ1-5

CDR3nt: TGTGCCAGCAGCTTGGAAGGGGCACGGCCTGAAGCTTTCTTT
CDR3aa: CASSLEGARPEAFF
abundance: -
d_gene: -
v_gene: TRBV5-4
j_gene: TRBJ1-1

CDR3nt: TGTGCCAGCAGTGGAGGACAGGGCTCCGATTCCCAGCATTTT
CDR3aa: CASSGGQGSDSQHF
abundance: -
d_gene: TRBD1
v_gene: TRBV28
j_gene: TRBJ1-5

CDR3nt: TGCAGCGGTATGTTATATTCGAGCAGCGGGGAGAATGGCTACACCTTC
CDR3aa: CSGMLYSSSGENGYTF
abundance: medium-sized
d_gene: -
v_gene: TRBV29-1
j_gene: TRBJ1-2

CDR3nt: TGTGCCAGTAGAGACCAGAACACCGGGGAGCTGTTTTTT
CDR3aa: CASRDQNTGELFF
abundance: few
d_gene: -
v_gene: TRBV19
j_gene: TRBJ2-2

CDR3nt: TGTGCCAGCAGCTCTCCGGACAGGGGGACCCAGTACTTC
CDR3aa: CASSSPDRGTQYF
abundance: -
d_gene: TRBD1
v_gene: TRBV5-6
j_gene: TRBJ2-5

CDR3nt: TGTGCCTCCGCGAGCGGGGGGACAGATACGCAGTATTTT
CDR3aa: CASASGGTDTQYF
abundance: few
d_gene: TRBD2
v_gene: TRBV27
j_gene: TRBJ2-3

CDR3nt: TGTGCCAGCACCTCAATGACAGCCAGGACAATGGAGCAGTACTTC
CDR3aa: CASTSMTARTMEQYF
abundance: -
d_gene: -
v_gene: TRBV27
j_gene: TRBJ2-7

CDR3nt: TGTGCCAGCAGTAAGGACAGGCTGAACACTGAAGCTTTCTTT
CDR3aa: CASSKDRLNTEAFF
abundance: -
d_gene: TRBD1
v_gene: TRBV6-4
j_gene: TRBJ1-1

CDR3nt: TGTGCCAGCAGCGCATCAGGAGAGAAGCCCCAGCATTTT
CDR3aa: CASSASGEKPQHF
abundance: -
d_gene: -
v_gene: TRBV7-8
j_gene: TRBJ1-5

CDR3nt: TGTGCCTGGAGTGGACAGGCTAGAGGGTACACCGGGGAGCTGTTTTTT
CDR3aa: CAWSGQARGYTGELFF
abundance: -
d_gene: -
v_gene: TRBV30
j_gene: TRBJ2-2

CDR3nt: TGTGCCAGCAGCCCCCTTAGGGGAAGGGGGTACGAGCAGTACTTC
CDR3aa: CASSPLRGRGYEQYF
abundance: -
d_gene: -
v_gene: TRBV11-2
j_gene: TRBJ2-7

CDR3nt: TGTGCCAGCAGCTTAGACAGGGCCACGCAGTATTTT
CDR3aa: CASSLDRATQYF
abundance: -
d_gene: -
v_gene: TRBV7-9
j_gene: TRBJ2-3

CDR3nt: TGTGCCAGCAGTCTGGACAGGGAGAGGTTGGATGGCTACACCTTC
CDR3aa: CASSLDRERLDGYTF
abundance: -
d_gene: TRBD1
v_gene: TRBV5-5
j_gene: TRBJ1-2

CDR3nt: TGTGCCAGCAGCCCCGGTGGTGTTTCGAACTACGAGCAGTACTTC
CDR3aa: CASSPGGVSNYEQYF
abundance: -
d_gene: -
v_gene: TRBV6-6
j_gene: TRBJ2-7

CDR3nt: TGTGCCGGCCTTGTAAAAAACATTCAGTACTTC
CDR3aa: CAGLVKNIQYF
abundance: -
d_gene: -
v_gene: TRBV30
j_gene: TRBJ2-4

CDR3nt: TGCAGCCAGAGGGACGCCTCCACACAGTTCTTC
CDR3aa: CSQRDASTQFF
abundance: medium-sized
d_gene: -
v_gene: TRBV20-1
j_gene: TRBJ2-1

CDR3nt: TGTGCCAGCAGCTTAAGGCCTAGCGGGAGTGTAGAGACCCAGTACTTC
CDR3aa: CASSLRPSGSVETQYF
abundance: -
d_gene: TRBD2
v_gene: TRBV7-8
j_gene: TRBJ2-5

CDR3nt: TGTGCCAGCAAGGGACTAGCGGTTCTCACAGATACGCAGTATTTT
CDR3aa: CASKGLAVLTDTQYF
abundance: -
d_gene: TRBD2
v_gene: TRBV2
j_gene: TRBJ2-3

CDR3nt: TGCGCCAGCGCCGGGTCCCTAGGTTCGGATACGCAGTATTTT
CDR3aa: CASAGSLGSDTQYF
abundance: -
d_gene: -
v_gene: TRBV10-1
j_gene: TRBJ2-3

CDR3nt: TGTGCCAGCAGAACCGGGACAGGGGGAGGCTACACCTTC
CDR3aa: CASRTGTGGGYTF
abundance: -
d_gene: TRBD1
v_gene: TRBV6-1
j_gene: TRBJ1-2

CDR3nt: TGTGCCAGCAGTCCGCTACAGGGGACCCTCCACTTT
CDR3aa: CASSPLQGTLHF
abundance: few
d_gene: TRBD1
v_gene: TRBV6-5
j_gene: TRBJ1-6

CDR3nt: TGTGCCAGCAGCGTAGACCTCCGCAACACCGGGGAGCTGTTTTTT
CDR3aa: CASSVDLRNTGELFF
abundance: once
d_gene: -
v_gene: TRBV9
j_gene: TRBJ2-2

CDR3nt: TGTGCCAGCAGTAGTATACCAAACTATGGCTACACCTTC
CDR3aa: CASSSIPNYGYTF
abundance: -
d_gene: -
v_gene: TRBV27
j_gene: TRBJ1-2